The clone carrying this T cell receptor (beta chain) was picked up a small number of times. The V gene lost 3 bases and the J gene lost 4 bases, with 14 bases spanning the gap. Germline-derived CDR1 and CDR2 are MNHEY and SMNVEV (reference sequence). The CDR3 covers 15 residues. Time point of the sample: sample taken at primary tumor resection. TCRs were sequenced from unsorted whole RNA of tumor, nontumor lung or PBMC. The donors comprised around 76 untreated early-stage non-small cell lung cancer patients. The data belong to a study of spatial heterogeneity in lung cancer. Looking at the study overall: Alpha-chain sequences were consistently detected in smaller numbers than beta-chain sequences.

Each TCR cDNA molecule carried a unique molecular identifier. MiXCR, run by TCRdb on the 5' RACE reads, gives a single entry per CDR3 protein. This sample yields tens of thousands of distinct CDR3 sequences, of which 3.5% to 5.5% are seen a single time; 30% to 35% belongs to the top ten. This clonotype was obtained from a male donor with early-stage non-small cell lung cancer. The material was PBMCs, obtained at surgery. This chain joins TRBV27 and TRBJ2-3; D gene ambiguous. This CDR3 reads CASSFVPLGADTQYF. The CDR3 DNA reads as TGTGCCAGCAGTTTTGTCCCTCTTGGGGCAGATACGCAGTATTTT.